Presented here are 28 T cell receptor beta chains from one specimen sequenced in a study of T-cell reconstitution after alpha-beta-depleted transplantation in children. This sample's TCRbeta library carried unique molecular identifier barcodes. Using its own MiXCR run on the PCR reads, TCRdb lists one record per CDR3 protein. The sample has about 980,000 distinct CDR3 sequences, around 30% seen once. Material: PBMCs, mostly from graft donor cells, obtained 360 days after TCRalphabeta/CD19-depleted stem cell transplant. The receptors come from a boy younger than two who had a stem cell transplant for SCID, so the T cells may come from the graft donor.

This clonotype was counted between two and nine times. CDR3 sequence (DNA): TGTGCCAGCAGTTTTCAGCAGGGGGGTTACACTGAAGCTTTCTTT. Its translation: CASSFQQGGYTEAFF. The V and J genes are TRBV12-3 or TRBV12-4 and TRBJ1-1; 7 bases are shared with TRBD1. The CDR3 is made up of 15 amino acids. V gave up 3 bases and J gave up 3 bases; unmatched junction bases: 7.

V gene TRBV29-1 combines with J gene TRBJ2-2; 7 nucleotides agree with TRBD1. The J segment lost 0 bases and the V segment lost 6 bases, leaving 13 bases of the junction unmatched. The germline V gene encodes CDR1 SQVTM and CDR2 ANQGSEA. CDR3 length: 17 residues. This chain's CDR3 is CSVALTGALANTGELFF. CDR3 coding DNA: TGCAGCGTGGCACTAACAGGGGCTCTCGCGAACACCGGGGAGCTGTTTTTT.

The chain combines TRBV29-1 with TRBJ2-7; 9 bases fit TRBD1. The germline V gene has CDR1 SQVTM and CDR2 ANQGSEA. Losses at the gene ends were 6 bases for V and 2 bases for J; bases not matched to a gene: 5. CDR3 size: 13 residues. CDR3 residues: CSVRDRVTYEQYF. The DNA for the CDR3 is TGCAGCGTCCGGGACAGGGTGACCTACGAGCAGTACTTC.

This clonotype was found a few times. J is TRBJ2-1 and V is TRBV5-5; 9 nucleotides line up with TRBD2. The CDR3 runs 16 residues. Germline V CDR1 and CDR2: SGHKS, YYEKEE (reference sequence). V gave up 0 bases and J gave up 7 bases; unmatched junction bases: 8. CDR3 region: CASSLGVAGGQNEQFF. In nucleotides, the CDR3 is TGTGCCAGCAGCTTGGGAGTCGCGGGGGGGCAGAATGAGCAGTTCTTC.

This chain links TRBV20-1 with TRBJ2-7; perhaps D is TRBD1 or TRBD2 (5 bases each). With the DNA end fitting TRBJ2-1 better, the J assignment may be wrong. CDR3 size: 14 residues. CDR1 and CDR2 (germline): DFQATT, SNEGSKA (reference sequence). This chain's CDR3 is CSASGTESSYEQFF. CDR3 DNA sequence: TGCAGTGCTAGTGGGACGGAAAGCTCCTACGAGCAGTTCTTC.

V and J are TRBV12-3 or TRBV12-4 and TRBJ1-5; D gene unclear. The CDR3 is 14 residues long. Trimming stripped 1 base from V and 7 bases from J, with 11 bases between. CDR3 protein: CASSLVAGSQPQHF. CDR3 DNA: TGTGCCAGCAGTTTAGTGGCAGGATCCCAGCCCCAGCATTTT.

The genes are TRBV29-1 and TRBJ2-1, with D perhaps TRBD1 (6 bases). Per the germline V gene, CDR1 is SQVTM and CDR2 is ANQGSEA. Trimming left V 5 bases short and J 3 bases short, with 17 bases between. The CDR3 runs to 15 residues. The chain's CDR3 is CSVPHRRGFYNEQFF. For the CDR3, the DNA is TGCAGCGTTCCTCACCGCAGGGGTTTCTACAATGAGCAGTTCTTC.

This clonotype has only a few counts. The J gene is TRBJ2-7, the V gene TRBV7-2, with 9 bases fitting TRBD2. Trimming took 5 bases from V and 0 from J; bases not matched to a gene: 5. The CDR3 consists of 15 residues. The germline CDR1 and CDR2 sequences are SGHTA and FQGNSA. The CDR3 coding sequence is TGTGCCAGCAGCCGGGCTAGCGGGGACTCCTACGAGCAGTACTTC. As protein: CASSRASGDSYEQYF.

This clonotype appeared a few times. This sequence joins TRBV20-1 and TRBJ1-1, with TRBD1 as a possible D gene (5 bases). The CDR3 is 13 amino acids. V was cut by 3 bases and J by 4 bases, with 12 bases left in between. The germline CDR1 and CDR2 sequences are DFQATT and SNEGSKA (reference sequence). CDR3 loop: CSASAGQTTEAFF. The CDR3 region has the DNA TGCAGTGCTAGTGCAGGGCAGACCACTGAAGCTTTCTTT.

The DNA of the CDR3 is TGTGCCAGCAGTTTCCACAAGGGGTATGGCTACACCTTC. This encodes CASSFHKGYGYTF. This sequence joins TRBV2 and TRBJ1-2, with D perhaps matching TRBD1 (5 bases). V was cut by 5 bases and J by 5 bases, with 12 bases left in between. The CDR3 consists of 13 residues. Germline V gene sequence: CDR1 SNHLY, CDR2 FYNNEI.

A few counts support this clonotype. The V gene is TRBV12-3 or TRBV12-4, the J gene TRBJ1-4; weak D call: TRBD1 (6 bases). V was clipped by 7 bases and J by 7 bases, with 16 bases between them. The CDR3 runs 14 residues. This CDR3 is CASTRGGLGEKLFF. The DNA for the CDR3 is TGTGCCAGCACCAGAGGGGGGCTGGGTGAAAAACTGTTTTTT.

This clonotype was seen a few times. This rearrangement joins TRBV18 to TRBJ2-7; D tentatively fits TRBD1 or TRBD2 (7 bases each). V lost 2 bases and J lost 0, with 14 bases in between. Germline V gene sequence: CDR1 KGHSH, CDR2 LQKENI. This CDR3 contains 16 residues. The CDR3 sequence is CASSPSQGGSSYEQYF. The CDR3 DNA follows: TGTGCCAGCTCACCATCGCAGGGGGGGAGCTCCTACGAGCAGTACTTC.

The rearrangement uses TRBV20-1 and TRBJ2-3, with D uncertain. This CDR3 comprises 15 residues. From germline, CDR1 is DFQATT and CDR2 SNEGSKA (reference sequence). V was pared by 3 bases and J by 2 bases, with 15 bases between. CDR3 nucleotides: TGCAGTGCTAGTTTAATGGGCTCTTTCACAGATACGCAGTATTTT. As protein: CSASLMGSFTDTQYF.

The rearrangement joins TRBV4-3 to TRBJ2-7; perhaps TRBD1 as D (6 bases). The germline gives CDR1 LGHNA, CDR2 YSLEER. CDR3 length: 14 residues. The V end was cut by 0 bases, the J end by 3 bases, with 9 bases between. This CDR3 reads CASSQDGRGYEQYF. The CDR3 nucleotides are TGCGCCAGCAGCCAAGACGGCAGGGGCTACGAGCAGTACTTC.

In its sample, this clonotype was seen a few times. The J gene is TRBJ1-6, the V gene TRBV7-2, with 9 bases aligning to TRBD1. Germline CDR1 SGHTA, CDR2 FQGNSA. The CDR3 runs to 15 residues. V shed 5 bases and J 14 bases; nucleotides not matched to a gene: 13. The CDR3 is CASSRGDRVKTTLHF. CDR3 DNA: TGTGCCAGCAGCAGGGGGGACAGGGTTAAAACCACCCTCCACTTT. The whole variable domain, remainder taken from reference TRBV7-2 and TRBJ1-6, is GAGVSQSPSNKVTEKGKDVELRCDPISGHTALYWYRQSLGQGLEFLIYFQGNSAPDKSGLPSDRFSAERTGGSVSTLTIQRTQQEDSAVYLCASSRGDRVKTTLHFGNGTRLTVT.

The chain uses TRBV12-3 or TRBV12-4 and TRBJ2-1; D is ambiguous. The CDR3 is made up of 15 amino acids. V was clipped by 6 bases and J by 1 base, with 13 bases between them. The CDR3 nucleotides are TGTGCCAGCAGGCTAGTGGGTAGTTCCTACAATGAGCAGTTCTTC. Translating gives CASRLVGSSYNEQFF.

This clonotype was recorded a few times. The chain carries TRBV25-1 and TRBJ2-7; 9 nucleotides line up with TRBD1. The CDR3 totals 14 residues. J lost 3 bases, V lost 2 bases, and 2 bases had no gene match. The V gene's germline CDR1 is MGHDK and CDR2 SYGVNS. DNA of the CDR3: TGTGCCAGCAGTGAAGGACAGGGGATCTACGAGCAGTACTTC. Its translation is CASSEGQGIYEQYF.

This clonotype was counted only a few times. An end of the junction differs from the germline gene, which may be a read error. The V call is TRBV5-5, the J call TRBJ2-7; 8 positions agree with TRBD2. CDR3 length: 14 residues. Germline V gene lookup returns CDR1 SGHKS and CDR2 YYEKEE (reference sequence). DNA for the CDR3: TGTGCCAGCAGCCCGGATCTGCTCGGGACTAGAGTCCTCTTC. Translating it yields CASSPDLLGTRVLF.

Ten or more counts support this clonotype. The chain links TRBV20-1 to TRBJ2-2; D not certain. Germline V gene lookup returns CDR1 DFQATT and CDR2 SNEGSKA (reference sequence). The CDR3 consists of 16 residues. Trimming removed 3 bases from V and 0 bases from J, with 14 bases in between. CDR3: CSASRRPASNTGELFF. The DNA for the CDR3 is TGCAGTGCTAGTCGCAGGCCCGCTTCGAACACCGGGGAGCTGTTTTTT.

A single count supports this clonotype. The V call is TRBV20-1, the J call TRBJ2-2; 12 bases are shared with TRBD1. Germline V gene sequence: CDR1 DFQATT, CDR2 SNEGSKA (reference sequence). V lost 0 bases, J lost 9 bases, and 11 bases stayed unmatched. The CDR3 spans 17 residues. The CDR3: CSARDLGTGGATRELFF. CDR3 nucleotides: TGCAGTGCTAGAGATTTGGGGACAGGGGGCGCAACCAGGGAGCTGTTTTTT.

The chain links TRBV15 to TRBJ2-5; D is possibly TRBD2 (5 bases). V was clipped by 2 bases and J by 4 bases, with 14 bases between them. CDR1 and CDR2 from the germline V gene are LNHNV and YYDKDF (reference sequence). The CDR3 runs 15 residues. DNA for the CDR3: TGTGCCACCAGCAGACCCAACCCGGGGAGAGAGACCCAGTACTTC. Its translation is CATSRPNPGRETQYF.

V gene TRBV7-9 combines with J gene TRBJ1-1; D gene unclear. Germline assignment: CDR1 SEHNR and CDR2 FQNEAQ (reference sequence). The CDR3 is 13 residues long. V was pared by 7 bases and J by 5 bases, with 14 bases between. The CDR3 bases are TGTGCCAGCACTCCTGCGGACGTGACTGAAGCTTTCTTT. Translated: CASTPADVTEAFF.

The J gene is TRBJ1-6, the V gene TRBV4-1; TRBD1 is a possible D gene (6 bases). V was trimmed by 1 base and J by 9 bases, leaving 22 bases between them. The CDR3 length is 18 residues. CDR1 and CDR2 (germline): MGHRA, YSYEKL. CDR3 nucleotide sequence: TGCGCCAGCAGCCAAGCCCAAAGGGGAGGGGGGTATGGTTCACCCCTCCACTTT. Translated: CASSQAQRGGGYGSPLHF.

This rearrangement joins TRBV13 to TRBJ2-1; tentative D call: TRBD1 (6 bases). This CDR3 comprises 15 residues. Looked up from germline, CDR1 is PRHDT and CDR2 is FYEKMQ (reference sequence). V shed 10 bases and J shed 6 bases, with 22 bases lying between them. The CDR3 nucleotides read TGTGCCATGGGCCCCGGACAGCGCGTCATCAATGAGCAGTTCTTC. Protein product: CAMGPGQRVINEQFF.

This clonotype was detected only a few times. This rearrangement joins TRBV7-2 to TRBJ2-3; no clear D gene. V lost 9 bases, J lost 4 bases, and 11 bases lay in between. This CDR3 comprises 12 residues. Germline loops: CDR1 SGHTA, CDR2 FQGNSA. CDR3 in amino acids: CASSNFADTQYF. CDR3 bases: TGTGCCAGTAGTAATTTTGCAGATACGCAGTATTTT.

The CDR3 bases are TGTGCCAGCAGCTCCTCGACAGGCCTCTCCTACGAGCAGTACTTC. Translating it yields CASSSSTGLSYEQYF. V and J are TRBV11-2 and TRBJ2-7, with D possibly being TRBD1 (6 bases). This CDR3 has 15 amino acids. With 4 bases removed from V and 0 bases from J, the gap between germline ends came to 13 bases. From germline, CDR1 is SGHAT and CDR2 FQNNGV.

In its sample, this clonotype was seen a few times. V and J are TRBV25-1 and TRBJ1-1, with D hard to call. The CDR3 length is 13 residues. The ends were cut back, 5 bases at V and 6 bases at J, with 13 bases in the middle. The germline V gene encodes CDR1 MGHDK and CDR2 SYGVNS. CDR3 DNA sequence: TGTGCCAGCAGTAGAGGCCTTGGACCTGAAGCTTTCTTT. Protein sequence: CASSRGLGPEAFF.

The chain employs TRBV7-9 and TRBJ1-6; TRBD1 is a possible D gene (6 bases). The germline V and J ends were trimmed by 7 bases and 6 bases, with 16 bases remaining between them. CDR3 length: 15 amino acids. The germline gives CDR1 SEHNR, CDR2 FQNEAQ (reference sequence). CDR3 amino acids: CASTPRAGVNSPLHF. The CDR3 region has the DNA TGTGCCAGCACCCCGAGGGCAGGGGTTAATTCACCCCTCCACTTT.